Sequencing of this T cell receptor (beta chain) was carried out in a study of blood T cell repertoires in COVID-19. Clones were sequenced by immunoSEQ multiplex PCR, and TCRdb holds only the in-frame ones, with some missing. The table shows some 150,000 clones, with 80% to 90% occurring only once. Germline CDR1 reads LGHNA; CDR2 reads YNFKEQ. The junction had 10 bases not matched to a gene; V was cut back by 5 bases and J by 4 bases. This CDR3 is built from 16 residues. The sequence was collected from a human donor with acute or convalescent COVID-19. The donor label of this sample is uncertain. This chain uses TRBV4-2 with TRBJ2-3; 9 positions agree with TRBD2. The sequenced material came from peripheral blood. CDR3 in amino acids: CASSGSGGQGADTQYF. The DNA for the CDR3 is TGTGCCAGCAGCGGGAGCGGGGGGCAAGGTGCAGATACGCAGTATTTT.